This TCR beta chain was obtained from a study of blood T cell repertoires in COVID-19. Whole-study context: T cells, B-cell-depleted T cells, or PBMCs supplied cDNA or gDNA.

Original processing methods: Reference gene primers were amplified, and this amplification served to estimate nucleated cell counts. Generated by immunoSEQ multiplex PCR, the TCRdb table keeps only in-frame clones and is missing some. V and J calls and clone size are those listed in that table; D and trimming were worked out from the DNA. The sample consists of approximately 130,000 clones, approximately 89% of them appearing once. Deletions cut 5 bases from V and 1 base from J, with 10 bases between. The CDR3 has 14 amino acids. Germline V CDR1 and CDR2: SGHTA, FQGNSA. The source material was peripheral blood. V is TRBV7-2 and J is TRBJ2-3; TRBD2 might be the D (6 bases). The source is a human donor in a cohort sampled during active COVID-19. CDR3 region: CASSRELGTDTQYF. In nucleotides, the CDR3 is TGTGCCAGCAGCCGGGAGTTGGGCACAGATACGCAGTATTTT. The complete variable domain, with remaining parts taken from reference TRBV7-2 and TRBJ2-3, reads GAGVSQSPSNKVTEKGKDVELRCDPISGHTALYWYRQSLGQGLEFLIYFQGNSAPDKSGLPSDRFSAERTGGSVSTLTIQRTQQEDSAVYLCASSRELGTDTQYFGPGTRLTVL.